The T cell receptor beta chain under discussion was sequenced for a study of blood T cell repertoires in COVID-19. The CDR3 runs to 11 residues. Trimming removed 7 bases at V and 8 bases at J, with 12 bases between. The germline V gene has CDR1 LGHNT and CDR2 FRNRAP. Participant ages covered roughly 18 to 89 years across 20 to 30 US areas. The authors' processing: Nucleated cell counts were estimated from reference gene primer amplification. Generated by immunoSEQ multiplex PCR, the TCRdb table keeps only in-frame clones and is missing some. The DNA gave D and trimming, while V, J and clone size come from that table. The data hold fewer than 500,000 clones, with around 90% observed a single time.

The chain links TRBV12-5 to TRBJ2-7; TRBD2 might be the D (5 bases). The origin of this receptor is a woman under 30 who had recovered from COVID-19. Sequencing used PBMCs or T cells enriched from blood (not recorded which). This CDR3 is CASANPSKQYF. CDR3 DNA sequence: TGTGCTAGTGCCAACCCTAGCAAGCAGTACTTC.